This T cell receptor beta chain was found in a study of cytomegalovirus exposure and HLA in healthy donors. Study-wide results and caveats: Later analysis suggested most CMV-associated TCR beta chains were HLA-restricted. Owing to their indistinguishability, certain V segments, notably TRBV6-2 and TRBV6-3, were excluded.

The primer mix had 60 Vbeta and 13 Jbeta primers. Under the authors' procedure: Per a later analysis, the number of unique TCR beta chains was some 75 million, of which around 9.9 million were shared. Libraries were prepared by immunoSEQ multiplex PCR; TCRdb keeps only in-frame clonotypes and omits some of them. For V, J and clone size, that table is used; D and trimming come from the DNA. The repertoire holds around 130,000 clones, with 81% as singletons. With regard to this clone: Antigen specificity is unknown.

The germline V gene has CDR1 LNHNV and CDR2 YYDKDF (reference sequence). The CDR3 covers 15 residues. V was cut by 2 bases and J by 4 bases, with 14 bases left in between. This chain uses TRBV15 with TRBJ1-1, with D maybe TRBD1 (5 bases). The material sequenced was PBMCs. This sequence was found in a man aged 18 to 35 in good health and CMV-seronegative. In DNA, the CDR3 is TGTGCCACCAGCAGATCAGGGTATGGTGGCACTGAAGCTTTCTTT. As protein: CATSRSGYGGTEAFF.